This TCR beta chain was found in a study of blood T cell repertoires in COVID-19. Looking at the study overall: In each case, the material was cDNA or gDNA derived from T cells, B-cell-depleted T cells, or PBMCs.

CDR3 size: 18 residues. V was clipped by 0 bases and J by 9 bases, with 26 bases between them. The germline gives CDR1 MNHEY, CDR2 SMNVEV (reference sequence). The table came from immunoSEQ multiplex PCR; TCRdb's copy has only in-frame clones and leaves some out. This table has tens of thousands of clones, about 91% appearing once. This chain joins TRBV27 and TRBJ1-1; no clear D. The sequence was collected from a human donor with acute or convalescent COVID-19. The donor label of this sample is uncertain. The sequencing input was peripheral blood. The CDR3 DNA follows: TGTGCCAGCAGTTTATCATCCGGGGTGGTCTCACGAGGATTAAAAGCTTTCTTT. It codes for CASSLSSGVVSRGLKAFF.